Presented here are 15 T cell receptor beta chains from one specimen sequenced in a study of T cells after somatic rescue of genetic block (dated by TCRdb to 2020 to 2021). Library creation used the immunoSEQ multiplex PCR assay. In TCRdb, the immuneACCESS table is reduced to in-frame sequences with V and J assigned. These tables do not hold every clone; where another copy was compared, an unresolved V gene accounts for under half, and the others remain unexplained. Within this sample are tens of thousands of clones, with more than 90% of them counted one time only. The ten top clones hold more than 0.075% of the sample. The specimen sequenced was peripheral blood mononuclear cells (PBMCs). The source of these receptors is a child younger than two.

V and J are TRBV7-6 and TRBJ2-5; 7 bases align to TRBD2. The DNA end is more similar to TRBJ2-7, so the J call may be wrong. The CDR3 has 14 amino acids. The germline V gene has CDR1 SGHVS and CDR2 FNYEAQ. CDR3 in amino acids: CASSPGLGPYEQYF. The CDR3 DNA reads TGTGCCAGCAGCCCAGGACTAGGGCCCTACGAGCAGTACTTC.

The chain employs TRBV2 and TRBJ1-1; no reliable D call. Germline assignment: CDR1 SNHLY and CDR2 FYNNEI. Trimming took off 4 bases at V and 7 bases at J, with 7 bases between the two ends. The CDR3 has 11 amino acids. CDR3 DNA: TGTGCCAGCAGTGGATCCGTTGAAGCTTTCTTT. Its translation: CASSGSVEAFF.

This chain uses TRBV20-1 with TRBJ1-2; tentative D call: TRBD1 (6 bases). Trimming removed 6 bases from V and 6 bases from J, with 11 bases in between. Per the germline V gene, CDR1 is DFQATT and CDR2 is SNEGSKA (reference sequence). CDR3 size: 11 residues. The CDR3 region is CSATGWNGYTF. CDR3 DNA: TGCAGTGCAACAGGGTGGAATGGCTACACCTTC.

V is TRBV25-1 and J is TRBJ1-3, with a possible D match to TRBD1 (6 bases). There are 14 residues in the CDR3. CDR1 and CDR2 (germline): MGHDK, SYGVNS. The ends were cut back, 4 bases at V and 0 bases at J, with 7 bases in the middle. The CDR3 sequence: CASSGQDSGNTIYF. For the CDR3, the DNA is TGTGCCAGCAGTGGACAGGACTCTGGAAACACCATATATTTT.

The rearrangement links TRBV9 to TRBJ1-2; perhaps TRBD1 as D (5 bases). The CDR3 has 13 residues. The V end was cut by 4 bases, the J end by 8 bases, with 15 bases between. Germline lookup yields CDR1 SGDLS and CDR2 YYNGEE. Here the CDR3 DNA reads TGTGCCAGCAGCCCCCCGGGGGGGAGGGGCTACACCTTC. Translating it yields CASSPPGGRGYTF.

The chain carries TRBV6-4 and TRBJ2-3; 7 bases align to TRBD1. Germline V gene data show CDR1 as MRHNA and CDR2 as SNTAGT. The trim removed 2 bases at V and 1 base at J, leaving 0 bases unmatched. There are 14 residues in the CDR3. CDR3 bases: TGTGCCAGCAGTGACGGGACAGGCACAGATACGCAGTATTTT. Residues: CASSDGTGTDTQYF.

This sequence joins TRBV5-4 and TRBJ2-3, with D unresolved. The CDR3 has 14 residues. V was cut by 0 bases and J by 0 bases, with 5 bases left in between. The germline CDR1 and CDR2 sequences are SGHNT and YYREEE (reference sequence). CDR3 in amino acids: CASSLDSSTDTQYF. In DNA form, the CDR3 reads TGTGCCAGCAGCTTGGACAGTAGCACAGATACGCAGTATTTT. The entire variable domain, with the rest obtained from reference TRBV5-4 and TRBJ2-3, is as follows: ETGVTQSPTHLIKTRGQQVTLRCSSQSGHNTVSWYQQALGQGPQFIFQYYREEENGRGNFPPRFSGLQFPNYSSELNVNALELDDSALYLCASSLDSSTDTQYFGPGTRLTVL.

CDR3 in amino acids: CASTKERGQPQHF. CDR3 in DNA: TGTGCCAGCACCAAAGAAAGGGGTCAGCCCCAGCATTTT. The chain recombines TRBV6-1 with TRBJ1-5; TRBD1 is a possible D gene (5 bases). The ends were cut back, 7 bases at V and 6 bases at J, with 13 bases in the middle. The CDR3 length is 13 residues. Germline lookup yields CDR1 MNHNS and CDR2 SASEGT.

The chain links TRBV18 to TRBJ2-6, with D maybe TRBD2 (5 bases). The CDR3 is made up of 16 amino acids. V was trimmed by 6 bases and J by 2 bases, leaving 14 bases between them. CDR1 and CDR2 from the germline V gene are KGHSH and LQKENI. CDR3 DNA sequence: TGTGCCAGCTCCCCGATGCCGGGGACTGGGGCCAACGTCCTGACTTTC. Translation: CASSPMPGTGANVLTF.

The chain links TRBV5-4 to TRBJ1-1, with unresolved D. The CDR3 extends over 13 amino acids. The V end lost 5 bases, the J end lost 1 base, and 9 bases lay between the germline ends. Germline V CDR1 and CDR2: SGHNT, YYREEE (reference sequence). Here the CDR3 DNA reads TGTGCCAGCAGTCCAACCCCGAACACTGAAGCTTTCTTT. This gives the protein CASSPTPNTEAFF.

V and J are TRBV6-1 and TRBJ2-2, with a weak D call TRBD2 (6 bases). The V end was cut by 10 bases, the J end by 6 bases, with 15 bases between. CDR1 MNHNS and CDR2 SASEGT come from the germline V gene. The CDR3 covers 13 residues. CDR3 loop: CAIFGREPGELFF. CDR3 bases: TGTGCCATCTTCGGGCGGGAACCCGGGGAGCTGTTTTTT.

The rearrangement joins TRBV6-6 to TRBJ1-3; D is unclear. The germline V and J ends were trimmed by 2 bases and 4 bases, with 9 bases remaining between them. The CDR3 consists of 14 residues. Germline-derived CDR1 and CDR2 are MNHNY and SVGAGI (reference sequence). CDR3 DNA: TGTGCCAGCAGTTACGGCGGGTCAGGAAACACCATATATTTT. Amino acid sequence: CASSYGGSGNTIYF.

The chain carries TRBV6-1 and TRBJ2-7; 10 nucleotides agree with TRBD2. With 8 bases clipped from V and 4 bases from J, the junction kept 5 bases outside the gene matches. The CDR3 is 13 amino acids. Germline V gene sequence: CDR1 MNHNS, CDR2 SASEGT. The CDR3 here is CASARTSGYEQYF. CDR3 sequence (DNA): TGTGCCAGCGCCCGGACTAGCGGTTACGAGCAGTACTTC.

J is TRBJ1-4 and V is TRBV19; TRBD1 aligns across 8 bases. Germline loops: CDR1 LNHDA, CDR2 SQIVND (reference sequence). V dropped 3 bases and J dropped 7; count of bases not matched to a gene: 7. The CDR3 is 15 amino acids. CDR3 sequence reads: CASSIPTGGVEKLFF. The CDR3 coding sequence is TGTGCCAGTAGTATCCCCACAGGGGGAGTTGAAAAACTGTTTTTT.

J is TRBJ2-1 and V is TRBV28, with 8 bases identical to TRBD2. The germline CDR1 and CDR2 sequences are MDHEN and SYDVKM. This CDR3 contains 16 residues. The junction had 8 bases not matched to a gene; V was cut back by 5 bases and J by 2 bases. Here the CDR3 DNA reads TGTGCCAGCAGTCCCCACCCGGGACTAGCCTACAATGAGCAGTTCTTC. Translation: CASSPHPGLAYNEQFF.